The rows below give T cell receptor beta chains drawn from one sample of a study of T cell changes during pregnancy in multiple sclerosis. The protocol was immunoSEQ multiplex PCR, while the TCRdb copy is restricted to in-frame clones and leaves out a portion. The table lists roughly 97,000 clones, approximately 90% of them singletons. The sequences come from peripheral blood, collected in the second trimester of pregnancy. These receptor sequences come from a female donor in good health, enrolled as a control in a pregnancy study. The CDR3 runs from the conserved cysteine through the conserved F or W. The D gene is left open where the match is weak. Size is omitted from some rows. Given values are once, few, many or a class for expanded clones.

d_call cdr3_length clone_size j_call v_call cdr3_nt cdr3_aa
TRBD1 15 . TRBJ2-5 TRBV18 TGTGCCAGCTCTCGGGGACAGGGCAGGGAGGAGACCCAGTACTTC CASSRGQGREETQYF
. 15 . TRBJ1-2 TRBV4-1 TGCGCCAGCAGCCAAGAAGGCGGTTCCCACAATGGCTACACCTTC CASSQEGGSHNGYTF
. 15 . TRBJ2-2 TRBV5-8 TGTGCCAGCAGCTTGGGGCAGGGAAACACCGGGGAGCTGTTTTTT CASSLGQGNTGELFF
. 16 . TRBJ1-6 TRBV19 TGTGCCAGTAGTATAACGAAGGGGACTGCCGAAACACCCCTCCACTTT CASSITKGTAETPLHF
TRBD2 12 . TRBJ2-7 TRBV7-7 TGTGCCAGCAGTATTTGGGGGGGCGAGCAGTACTTC CASSIWGGEQYF
. 14 . TRBJ1-1 TRBV6-1 TGTGCCAGCAGTGAATGGGGGGAGGACACTGAAGCTTTCTTT CASSEWGEDTEAFF
TRBD1 15 . TRBJ2-3 TRBV5-1 TGCGCCAGCAGGTTCGACAGGGGGCGCGCAGATACGCAGTATTTT CASRFDRGRADTQYF
. 13 few TRBJ1-6 TRBV6-5 TGTGCCAGCAGTTACTTGCGGGATTCACCCCTCCACTTT CASSYLRDSPLHF
. 14 . TRBJ2-7 TRBV6-5 TGTGCCAGCAGTTACTCCAGGGGCTCCTACGAGCAGTACTTC CASSYSRGSYEQYF
TRBD1 14 . TRBJ2-7 TRBV30 TGTGCCTGGAGTGGGGGACAGGGGTTATACGAGCAGTACTTC CAWSGGQGLYEQYF
. 16 . TRBJ1-3 TRBV4-2 TGTGCCAGCAGCCAAGGAGAGGCAGGGGAAGTATACACCATATATTTT CASSQGEAGEVYTIYF
. 13 . TRBJ2-1 TRBV6-5 TGTGCCAGCAGTTACTCGACTGGAAATGAGCAGTTCTTC CASSYSTGNEQFF
. 14 few TRBJ2-7 TRBV2 TGTGCCAGCAGTGAACAATTGGACAGCTACGAGCAGTACTTC CASSEQLDSYEQYF
TRBD2 16 . TRBJ2-4 TRBV5-5 TGTGCCAGCAGCACTTTACTGACTAGCGGGAGTGACATTCAGTACTTC CASSTLLTSGSDIQYF
. 15 . TRBJ2-4 TRBV15 TGTGCCACCAGCGGATCAGGGGTGTGGGAAAACATTCAGTACTTC CATSGSGVWENIQYF
. 14 . TRBJ2-7 TRBV4-3 TGCGCCAGCAGCCATGGAGTTGGGTCCTACGAGCAGTACTTC CASSHGVGSYEQYF
TRBD1 16 . TRBJ1-2 TRBV9 TGTGCCAGCAGCACCGCAGGGGGGACCAGAAACTATGGCTACACCTTC CASSTAGGTRNYGYTF
. 15 . TRBJ2-3 TRBV6-4 TGTGCCAGCAGTGAGGCAAGCGGGAGCACAGATACGCAGTATTTT CASSEASGSTDTQYF
. 13 . TRBJ2-5 TRBV4-1 TGCGCCAGCAGCCACCCCAGGGAAGAGACCCAGTACTTC CASSHPREETQYF
TRBD1 17 . TRBJ1-5 TRBV6-4 TGTGCCAGCAGTGATCGCGGACAGGGGTGCATCAATCAGCCCCAGCATTTT CASSDRGQGCINQPQHF
TRBD2 14 . TRBJ2-2 TRBV5-1 TGCGCCAGCACGACTAGCGGGAACACCGGGGAGCTGTTTTTT CASTTSGNTGELFF
. 13 once TRBJ1-5 TRBV10-2 TGCGCCAGCAGTGAGTCCCGCCCCGGGGCCCAGCATTTT CASSESRPGAQHF
TRBD2 17 . TRBJ2-1 TRBV15 TGTGCCACCAGCAGAGACCCGACTAGCACCTTATACAATGAGCAGTTCTTC CATSRDPTSTLYNEQFF
. 16 . TRBJ2-4 TRBV18 TGTGCCAGCTCACCACCACGGGAGACAGCCAAAAACATTCAGTACTTC CASSPPRETAKNIQYF
TRBD2 19 . TRBJ2-7 TRBV5-1 TGCGCCAGCAGCTCCCAGGGGCGCGGGAGGACCGGAGGGATTTACGAGCAGTACTTC CASSSQGRGRTGGIYEQYF
TRBD2 17 . TRBJ2-7 TRBV18 TGTGCCAGCTCACCACTGGCATATAGCGGGAGCTCCTACGAGCAGTACTTC CASSPLAYSGSSYEQYF
TRBD2 15 . TRBJ2-5 TRBV6-4 TGTGCCAGCAGTGCGTTAGCGGGACGACAAGAGACCCAGTACTTC CASSALAGRQETQYF
. 14 . TRBJ2-3 TRBV27 TGTGCCAGCAGCTGGGCTAACCCTGCGGATACGCAGTATTTT CASSWANPADTQYF
TRBD1 15 . TRBJ1-2 TRBV28 TGTGCCAGCAGTCCTCAACAGGGGGCGGCTTATGGCTACACCTTC CASSPQQGAAYGYTF
. 15 . TRBJ2-7 TRBV7-2 TGTGCCAGCAGCTTATCGGGAACCGTCATTTACGAGCAGTACTTC CASSLSGTVIYEQYF
. 14 . TRBJ2-2 TRBV11-3 TGTGCCAGCAGCCCAGCGCGGGGAGCCGGGGAGCTGTTTTTT CASSPARGAGELFF
. 14 . TRBJ1-2 TRBV28 TGTGCCAGCAGGCTCCGGGATGTACGCTATGGCTACACCTTC CASRLRDVRYGYTF
TRBD1 15 . TRBJ2-7 TRBV18 TGTGCCAGCTCCCTGGGGACAGGGGGATCCTACGAGCAGTACTTC CASSLGTGGSYEQYF
. 15 . TRBJ1-1 TRBV7-2 TGTGCCAGCAGCCAGGGTCGTAGGGTGAACACTGAAGCTTTCTTT CASSQGRRVNTEAFF
. 14 . TRBJ1-2 TRBV7-2 TGTGCCAGCAGCTTAGCAGGGACCGGGGGTGGCTACACCTTC CASSLAGTGGGYTF
. 14 . TRBJ1-1 TRBV5-1 TGCGCCAGCAGCCCCCAGGGGCGGGCCGCTGAAGCTTTCTTT CASSPQGRAAEAFF
TRBD1 15 . TRBJ2-3 TRBV11-2 TGTGCCAGCAGTTACCGGGACAGGGACACAGATACGCAGTATTTT CASSYRDRDTDTQYF
. 14 . TRBJ1-5 TRBV27 TGTGCCAGCAGTTTAAACCCAGGGTGGCAGCCCCAGCATTTT CASSLNPGWQPQHF
. 12 . TRBJ2-7 TRBV6-5 TGTGCCAGCAGCCGCACTCGATACGAGCAGTACTTC CASSRTRYEQYF
. 15 . TRBJ1-6 TRBV27 TGTGCCAGCAAGCCAGGGCTCGGATATAATTCACCCCTCCACTTT CASKPGLGYNSPLHF
. 15 . TRBJ2-1 TRBV5-4 TGTGCCAGCAGCTTGGCCGTCGGGAGTTACAATGAGCAGTTCTTC CASSLAVGSYNEQFF
. 15 . TRBJ1-4 TRBV7-2 TGTGCCAGTAGCTTATATCCCGGGGAAAAGGAAAAACTGTTTTTT CASSLYPGEKEKLFF
. 14 . TRBJ2-7 TRBV19 TGTGCCAGTTCCCGGACAGCTGACCCCTACGAGCAGTACTTC CASSRTADPYEQYF
. 12 . TRBJ1-3 TRBV28 TGTGCCAGCAGCCTCTCTGGAAACACCATATATTTT CASSLSGNTIYF
. 15 . TRBJ1-3 TRBV7-6 TGTGCCAGCAGCTTAGAGTCGGGAACTGGAAACACCATATATTTT CASSLESGTGNTIYF
. 15 . TRBJ2-3 TRBV5-4 TGTGCCAGCAGCTTGGGTGGCCTGGGCACAGATACGCAGTATTTT CASSLGGLGTDTQYF
. 12 . TRBJ1-1 TRBV4-1 TGCGCCAGCAGCCAGGGGAGGACTGAAGCTTTCTTT CASSQGRTEAFF